The present entry profiles one T cell receptor (beta chain) with its context. Its antigen is still unknown. No base quality values were provided; no much bigger clone lies one nucleotide off. This sample was included in a study of T cell changes during pregnancy in multiple sclerosis (dated by TCRdb to about 2019). A note on the overall study: The study looked at changes in the T cell repertoire across pregnancy in women with multiple sclerosis.

The receptor library was made with the immunoSEQ multiplex PCR assay. TCRdb took over this immuneACCESS table, retaining in-frame rearrangements with V and J assigned. Such tables are incomplete; in checked studies, under half of the missing clones stem from an unresolved V gene, and the remainder is unexplained. The sample contains tens of thousands of clones, roughly 93% of them found a single time. In total, the top ten clones hold more than 4% of the sample. The receptor was isolated from a female donor with multiple sclerosis, enrolled in a pregnancy study. The starting material was CD8+ T cells from peripheral blood mononuclear cells, obtained in the first trimester of pregnancy.

The CDR3 has the sequence CASSLSGSSEQFF. The DNA sequence is as follows: TGTGCCAGCAGCCTTTCAGGGTCCAGTGAGCAGTTCTTC. In this chain, TRBV27 is recombined with TRBJ2-1; perhaps TRBD1 is the D gene, with 5 bases matching. V and J are truncated by 6 bases and 9 bases respectively, leaving an intervening sequence of 15 bases. The germline V gene (reference sequence) sets CDR1 to MNHEY and CDR2 to SMNVEV. Inclusive of the bounding cysteine and phenylalanine, the CDR3 is 13 residues long. Only the CDR3 portion is preserved as DNA: 39 bases, with reading frame beginning at the first base.